The 32 T cell receptor beta chains below all came from one sample that was sequenced in a study of T cell repertoires in cytomegalovirus infection. In TCRdb, the reads were re-called with MiXCR into one record per CDR3 protein. Of some 240,000 distinct CDR3 sequences listed, over 15% are singletons. Input material: CD8+ T cells from PBMCs. All receptors come from a human donor in good health (CMV status not recorded). Some clones in this sample may be carry-over from other donors' samples.

There are a few counts of this clonotype. The rearrangement joins TRBV2 to TRBJ2-6, with D possibly matching TRBD1 (5 bases). Trimming took 5 bases from V and 2 from J, leaving 10 bases between them. CDR3 length: 15 residues. CDR1 is SNHLY, CDR2 FYNNEI, per germline. This CDR3 is CASSNGAAGANVLTF. The CDR3 coding sequence is TGTGCCAGCAGTAATGGGGCTGCTGGGGCCAACGTCCTGACTTTC.

In regard to this clonotype: A read error may be the cause here, since a much bigger clone is one base away. In DNA form, the CDR3 reads TGTGCCAGCGGTCCCTCTTGGTCCGGGACCGCCCTTGGCCCGCAAGAGACCCAGTACTTC. Its translation is CASGPSWSGTALGPQETQYF. The V call is TRBV12-3 or TRBV12-4, the J call TRBJ2-5; either TRBD1 or TRBD2 may supply D (5 bases each). This CDR3 has 20 residues. V was cut by 8 bases and J by 2 bases, with 33 bases left in between.

At least ten counts were recorded for this clonotype. V gene TRBV11-3 combines with J gene TRBJ2-7; tentatively, D is TRBD1 (5 bases). The CDR3 consists of 15 residues. Trimming left V 5 bases short and J 2 bases short, with 16 bases between. Germline V lookup: CDR1 SGHNT, CDR2 YENEEA. In DNA, the CDR3 is TGTGCCAGCAGCCCCCGCTGGGGCAGTCCCTACGAGCAGTACTTC. This gives the protein CASSPRWGSPYEQYF.

In this sample, this clonotype turned up a few times. CDR3 loop: CSVDRGLAGGRIAETQYF. The CDR3 bases are TGCAGCGTTGATCGGGGACTAGCGGGGGGCAGAATCGCGGAGACCCAGTACTTC. The rearrangement uses TRBV29-1 and TRBJ2-5, with 15 bases lining up with TRBD2. The V and J ends lost 3 bases and 5 bases, in that order; junction bases with no gene match: 13. From germline, CDR1 is SQVTM and CDR2 ANQGSEA. The CDR3 is 18 residues long.

This clonotype was seen a handful of times. The CDR3 is CASSKDSARDDSPLHF. The DNA of the CDR3 is TGCGCCAGCAGCAAGGACTCCGCGAGGGATGATTCACCCCTCCACTTT. The chain carries TRBV5-1 and TRBJ1-6; D unresolved. V was pared by 4 bases and J by 8 bases, with 19 bases between. This CDR3 has 16 residues. In germline, CDR1 is SGHRS, CDR2 YFSETQ.

This clonotype occurred a few times. This chain uses TRBV2 with TRBJ2-7; TRBD1 matches at 7 bases. The V segment lost 7 bases and the J segment 2 bases; nucleotides outside the gene matches: 8. The length of the CDR3 is 14 residues. The germline V gene has CDR1 SNHLY and CDR2 FYNNEI. For the CDR3, the DNA is TGTGCCAGCACCACACGGACAGGACCCTACGAGCAGTACTTC. Protein: CASTTRTGPYEQYF.

The chain links TRBV10-3 to TRBJ1-4, with D unclear. The CDR3 totals 14 residues. Germline lookup yields CDR1 ENHRY and CDR2 SYGVKD. The V gene lost 6 bases and the J gene lost 5 bases, with 13 bases spanning the gap. Here the CDR3 reads CAISDTSPNEKLFF. The CDR3 nucleotides are TGTGCCATCAGCGACACGTCTCCCAATGAAAAACTGTTTTTT.

This clonotype was seen a single time. The chain combines TRBV6-6 with TRBJ2-1; 10 bases line up with TRBD2. Trimming at V came to 2 bases and at J to 4 bases, leaving 8 bases not matched to a gene. This CDR3 has 17 amino acids. Looked up from germline, CDR1 is MNHNY and CDR2 is SVGAGI (reference sequence). CDR3 DNA sequence: TGTGCCAGCAGTTACATTCTAGCGGGGGAGGGATACAATGAGCAGTTCTTC. It translates to CASSYILAGEGYNEQFF.

This clonotype was seen at least ten times. This chain joins TRBV7-2 and TRBJ1-4; 7 nucleotides match TRBD1. The CDR3 is 16 residues long. V lost 2 bases to trimming and J lost 3 bases; unmatched junction nucleotides: 6. Germline V lookup: CDR1 SGHTA, CDR2 FQGNSA. Here the CDR3 reads CASSLKGGTANEKLFF. The CDR3 coding sequence is TGTGCCAGCAGCTTAAAGGGAGGGACAGCTAATGAAAAACTGTTTTTT. Filled out from reference TRBV7-2 and TRBJ1-4, the complete variable domain reads GAGVSQSPSNKVTEKGKDVELRCDPISGHTALYWYRQSLGQGLEFLIYFQGNSAPDKSGLPSDRFSAERTGGSVSTLTIQRTQQEDSAVYLCASSLKGGTANEKLFFGSGTQLSVL.

This clonotype turned up a few times. The chain combines TRBV19 with TRBJ2-3; 9 bases align to TRBD1. V lost 3 bases to trimming and J lost 3 bases; unmatched junction nucleotides: 7. The CDR3 consists of 16 residues. Germline-derived CDR1 and CDR2 are LNHDA and SQIVND (reference sequence). The CDR3: CASSIDRDRDTDTQYF. The CDR3 DNA sequence: TGTGCCAGTAGTATCGACCGGGACAGGGATACAGATACGCAGTATTTT.

This clonotype was detected many times. V is TRBV2 and J is TRBJ2-5, with 8 bases that match TRBD2. The CDR3 totals 14 residues. Per germline, CDR1 SNHLY and CDR2 FYNNEI. Losses at the gene ends were 9 bases for V and 5 bases for J; bases not matched to a gene: 11. The DNA for the CDR3 is TGTGCCAGGACGGGACTAGAATCAACTGAGACCCAGTACTTC. Translating it yields CARTGLESTETQYF.

V usage is TRBV6-5 and J usage is TRBJ2-1; 7 bases match TRBD1. CDR3 length: 15 residues. Germline V gene sequence: CDR1 MNHEY, CDR2 SVGAGI. The junction had 3 bases not matched to a gene; V was cut back by 4 bases and J by 0 bases. Here the CDR3 DNA reads TGTGCCAGCAGTTGGGACAGTTCCTCCTACAATGAGCAGTTCTTC. It specifies CASSWDSSSYNEQFF.

This clonotype was seen ten or more times. At one end the junction does not follow the germline gene, possibly because of a read error. DNA for the CDR3: TGTGCCAGCACCTTACACCTAATGAACACTGAAGCTTTCTTT. Translation gives CASTLHLMNTEAFF. The J gene is TRBJ1-1, the V gene TRBV7-8; the D is unclear. The CDR3 is 14 residues long. The V gene's germline CDR1 is SGHVS and CDR2 FQNEAQ.

This clonotype was observed a handful of times. V is TRBV20-1 and J is TRBJ2-1; 12 nucleotides match TRBD2. The V segment lost 0 bases and the J segment 9 bases; nucleotides outside the gene matches: 15. The V gene's germline CDR1 is DFQATT and CDR2 SNEGSKA (reference sequence). The CDR3 covers 18 residues. CDR3 protein: CSARDRGGLAGGLIEQFF. The CDR3 coding sequence is TGCAGTGCTAGAGACAGGGGAGGCCTAGCGGGGGGGCTAATTGAGCAGTTCTTC.

This clonotype has only one observation. The rearrangement joins TRBV6-1 to TRBJ2-7; no firm D call. Between the trimmed V and J ends, which lost 1 base and 5 bases, there was a span of 6 bases. The CDR3 has 12 residues. Germline V lookup: CDR1 MNHNS, CDR2 SASEGT. In nucleotides, the CDR3 is TGTGCCAGCAGTGAAGTCGGTGACGAGCAGTACTTC. Its translation is CASSEVGDEQYF.

This clonotype was counted only a few times. V gene TRBV20-1 combines with J gene TRBJ2-7, with a tentative D call TRBD2 (5 bases). Germline V gene lookup returns CDR1 DFQATT and CDR2 SNEGSKA (reference sequence). Trimming removed 4 bases at V and 3 bases at J, with 13 bases between. This CDR3 comprises 13 residues. CDR3 region: CSATSGEFYEQYF. CDR3 coding DNA: TGCAGTGCTACGTCTGGGGAGTTCTACGAGCAGTACTTC.

The sample holds many counts of this clonotype. V usage is TRBV7-6 and J usage is TRBJ2-1, with 8 bases that match TRBD1. The CDR3 totals 14 residues. Germline V CDR1 and CDR2: SGHVS, FNYEAQ. The V segment lost 0 bases and the J segment 8 bases; nucleotides outside the gene matches: 3. The CDR3 nucleotides read TGTGCCAGCAGCTTAGCGGCAGGGGGCGATGAGCAGTTCTTC. This sequence encodes CASSLAAGGDEQFF.

Comment on this clonotype: This may be a read error, as it is one base from a much larger clone. Without the conserved terminal phenylalanine or tryptophan, this CDR3 likely stems from a read error. The chain is built from TRBV7-8 and TRBJ1-6; maybe TRBD1 (5 bases). Germline V gene lookup returns CDR1 SGHVS and CDR2 FQNEAQ. With 4 bases removed from V and 7 bases from J, the gap between germline ends came to 17 bases. The CDR3 extends over 16 amino acids. CDR3 region: CASSSTPGDVNSPLHI. The CDR3 DNA sequence: TGTGCCAGCAGCTCGACCCCGGGGGACGTAAATTCACCCCTCCACATT.

J is TRBJ2-5 and V is TRBV20-1; D not certain. Germline values: CDR1 DFQATT, CDR2 SNEGSKA (reference sequence). This CDR3 contains 16 residues. The V gene lost 3 bases and the J gene lost 1 base, with 18 bases spanning the gap. The CDR3 DNA reads as TGCAGTGCTAGGGGCCCAGAGTTTGGGGTCCAAGAGACCCAGTACTTC. This codes for CSARGPEFGVQETQYF.

This clonotype was seen once. This chain links TRBV19 with TRBJ2-5, with D possibly TRBD1 on 6 matching bases. V was cut by 5 bases and J by 5 bases, with 12 bases left in between. The CDR3 length is 13 residues. Germline V lookup: CDR1 LNHDA, CDR2 SQIVND (reference sequence). DNA for the CDR3: TGTGCCAGTAGTTTGGGGGCCGCTGAGACCCAGTACTTC. Translation gives CASSLGAAETQYF.

The sample holds one count of this clonotype. Just one base apart from a much larger clone, this may be a read error. V usage is TRBV6-6 and J usage is TRBJ2-2; the D gene is possibly TRBD2 (6 bases). The germline CDR1 and CDR2 sequences are MNHNY and SVGAGI (reference sequence). This CDR3 has 13 residues. The chain's CDR3 is CASTRLVAGKLFF. In DNA, the CDR3 is TGTGCCAGCACCAGACTAGTGGCCGGGAAGCTGTTTTTT.

The chain combines TRBV7-9 with TRBJ2-7; TRBD1 is a possible D gene (6 bases). The CDR3 sequence is 12 residues long. V shed 6 bases and J shed 5 bases, with 11 bases lying between them. The germline V gene encodes CDR1 SEHNR and CDR2 FQNEAQ (reference sequence). The DNA of the CDR3 is TGTGCCAGCAGTCAACAGGGAAACGAGCAGTACTTC. This sequence encodes CASSQQGNEQYF.

The J gene is TRBJ2-7, the V gene TRBV6-8; TRBD1 agrees at 9 bases. Trimming removed 6 bases from V and 6 bases from J; junction bases left unmatched: 12. CDR3 length: 15 residues. The germline V gene has CDR1 MNHGY and CDR2 SAAAGT. This CDR3 is CASSESPGTGREQYF. In nucleotides, the CDR3 is TGTGCCAGCAGCGAAAGCCCCGGGACAGGGCGCGAGCAGTACTTC.

This clonotype has a handful of counts. The CDR3 region is CASSIQGGSINIQYF. CDR3 DNA: TGTGCCAGTAGTATTCAGGGGGGCAGTATAAACATTCAGTACTTC. The chain joins TRBV19 to TRBJ2-4; a possible D gene is TRBD1 (7 bases). This CDR3 spans 15 amino acids. Germline lookup yields CDR1 LNHDA and CDR2 SQIVND (reference sequence). V lost 3 bases and J lost 6, with 15 bases in between.

The sample holds many counts of this clonotype. The gene calls are TRBV29-1 and TRBJ2-7, with D possibly being TRBD1 or TRBD2 (6 bases each). The CDR3 is 13 residues long. Trimming left V 3 bases short and J 0 bases short, with 9 bases between. In germline, CDR1 is SQVTM, CDR2 ANQGSEA. The CDR3 here is CSVDGGPSYEQYF. The CDR3 nucleotides are TGCAGCGTTGATGGGGGGCCCTCCTACGAGCAGTACTTC.

This clonotype was counted only a few times. This rearrangement joins TRBV28 to TRBJ2-1, with TRBD2 matching over 9 bases. V shed 5 bases, J shed 5 bases, and the junction held 7 bases outside the gene matches. Germline CDR1 is MDHEN and CDR2 is SYDVKM. This CDR3 has 15 amino acids. CDR3: CASSPSGEAHNEQFF. In nucleotides, the CDR3 is TGTGCCAGCAGTCCTAGCGGGGAGGCCCACAATGAGCAGTTCTTC.

This clonotype was seen more than once but under ten times. This sequence joins TRBV19 and TRBJ1-5; the D gene is possibly TRBD1 (5 bases). The V gene lost 11 bases and the J gene lost 2 bases, with 13 bases spanning the gap. In germline, CDR1 is LNHDA, CDR2 SQIVND (reference sequence). The CDR3 consists of 13 residues. DNA of the CDR3: TGTGCCGTTGCGGGACTTGGCAATCAGCCCCAGCATTTT. Protein: CAVAGLGNQPQHF.

The chain is built from TRBV24-1 and TRBJ2-1, with D tentatively TRBD1 (5 bases). The germline V gene has CDR1 KGHDR and CDR2 SFDVKD. The CDR3 has 14 residues. Trimming removed 5 bases from V and 8 bases from J, with 15 bases in between. The CDR3 reads CATSAAGSVDEQFF. CDR3 nucleotides: TGTGCCACCAGTGCTGCAGGGTCCGTAGATGAGCAGTTCTTC.

This clonotype was seen only a few times. V gene TRBV28 combines with J gene TRBJ2-7; D possibly uses TRBD1 or TRBD2 (5 bases each). Germline V CDR1 and CDR2: MDHEN, SYDVKM. The CDR3 runs 14 residues. Deletions cut 5 bases from V and 1 base from J, with 12 bases between. The CDR3 is CASSERDGSYEQYF. The CDR3 DNA reads as TGTGCCAGCAGTGAGAGGGACGGATCCTACGAGCAGTACTTC.

This chain uses TRBV7-9 with TRBJ2-5; 9 bases are a match to TRBD2. V gave up 1 base and J gave up 2 bases; unmatched junction bases: 5. Germline loops: CDR1 SEHNR, CDR2 FQNEAQ (reference sequence). This CDR3 comprises 16 residues. The DNA for the CDR3 is TGTGCCAGCAGCTTAGATAGCGGGGGCCTACAAGAGACCCAGTACTTC. Residues: CASSLDSGGLQETQYF.

The gene calls are TRBV5-4 and TRBJ1-6, with D maybe TRBD1 (6 bases). Germline V gene data show CDR1 as SGHNT and CDR2 as YYREEE (reference sequence). The length of the CDR3 is 16 residues. Trimming removed 0 bases at V and 9 bases at J, with 16 bases between. The CDR3 DNA sequence: TGTGCCAGCAGCTTGGCCCAGAGGTCAGGGGCTTCACCCCTCCACTTT. Translation gives CASSLAQRSGASPLHF.

The chain joins TRBV29-1 to TRBJ1-2; D remains unclear. The CDR3 runs 11 residues. V lost 5 bases, J lost 8 bases, and 12 bases lay in between. Germline CDR1 reads SQVTM; CDR2 reads ANQGSEA. The CDR3 is CSVREGGGYTF. The CDR3 bases are TGCAGCGTTAGAGAGGGTGGGGGCTACACCTTC.